This TCR beta chain was found in a study of OX40 agonist ivuxolimab in advanced cancers. Some clones are missing from TCRdb's copy, which holds only in-frame ones; the method was immunoSEQ multiplex PCR. The table has 82,000 or so clones, 75% to 90% seen once; the top ten hold about 2.3%. The V end was cut by 5 bases, the J end by 3 bases, with 9 bases between. The CDR3 consists of 13 residues. The germline gives CDR1 SGHTA, CDR2 FQGNSA. The rearrangement uses TRBV7-2 and TRBJ2-3, with D possibly matching TRBD2 (6 bases). The sequencing used CD4+ or CD8+ T cells sorted from blood, collected in a trial of the OX40 agonist ivuxolimab. The TCR sequence derives from an adult with an advanced solid tumor such as melanoma, head and neck, liver or kidney cancer. The CDR3 sequence: CASSPLATDTQYF. The CDR3 bases are TGTGCCAGCAGCCCCCTAGCGACAGATACGCAGTATTTT.